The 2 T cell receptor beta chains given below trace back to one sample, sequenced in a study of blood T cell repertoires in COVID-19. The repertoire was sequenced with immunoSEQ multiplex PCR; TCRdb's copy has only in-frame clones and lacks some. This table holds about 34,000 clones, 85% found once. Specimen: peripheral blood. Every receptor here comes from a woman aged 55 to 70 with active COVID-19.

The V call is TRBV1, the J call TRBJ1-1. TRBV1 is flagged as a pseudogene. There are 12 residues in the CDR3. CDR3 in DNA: TGCACCAGCAGCCAAGTTTGCGGGTTAGCTTTCTTT. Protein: CTSSQVCGLAFF.

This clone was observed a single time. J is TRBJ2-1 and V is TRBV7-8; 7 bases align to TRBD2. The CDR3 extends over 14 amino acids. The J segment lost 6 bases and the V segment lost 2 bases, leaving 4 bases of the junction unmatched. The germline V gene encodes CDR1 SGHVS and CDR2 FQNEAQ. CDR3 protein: CASSLNRGGNEQFF. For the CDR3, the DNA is TGTGCCAGCAGCTTAAATCGCGGGGGCAATGAGCAGTTCTTC.